This TCR beta chain is from a study of cytomegalovirus exposure and HLA in healthy donors. Germline V lookup: CDR1 SGHDT, CDR2 YYEEEE. With V trimmed by 0 bases and J by 2 bases, 5 bases remained unmatched. The CDR3 contains 17 residues. This clone was recorded a few times. Its cognate antigen is unknown. The table came from immunoSEQ multiplex PCR; TCRdb's copy has only in-frame clones and leaves some out. The table lists 59,000 or so clones, 75% to 90% of them singletons. Whole-study findings and limits: While the bulk of TCR sequences proved rare, some public TCRs turned up in many donors. High specificity and sensitivity for cytomegalovirus status were reported for the classifier.

The clonotype originates from a young woman in good health and CMV-seronegative. Sequencing was done on a sample of PBMCs. This chain connects TRBV5-6 to TRBJ1-2; 12 nucleotides agree with TRBD1. The CDR3 bases are TGTGCCAGCAGCTTGGCCGGGACAGGGGGCAGGAACTATGGCTACACCTTC. This translates into CASSLAGTGGRNYGYTF.